A single sample is the source of the 25 T cell receptor beta chains below, sequenced in a study of shared clonotypes between healthy human individuals (dated by TCRdb to 2020 to 2021). Library construction relied on the immunoSEQ multiplex PCR assay. Here the immuneACCESS table is served through TCRdb, limited to in-frame sequences with V and J called. Missing clones are a known gap in these copies; in checked studies unresolved V genes cover under half, and the rest lacks a known reason. This sample comprises about 2.4 million clones, 85% to 95% of them detected only once. The top ten clones comprise over 0.12% of the sample. Input material: naive CD4+ T cells sorted from blood. Reading the label with the study, this specimen's cell subset or site is: CD45RA+ positively selected. These receptors were taken from a man aged 18 to 29 in good health.

This sequence joins TRBV28 and TRBJ2-7; TRBD1 might be the D (5 bases). This CDR3 is 15 amino acids long. Germline loops: CDR1 MDHEN, CDR2 SYDVKM. V was clipped by 5 bases and J by 3 bases, with 17 bases between them. The DNA of the CDR3 is TGTGCCAGCAGTCCCAGTGTGGCAGGGATCTACGAGCAGTACTTC. This encodes CASSPSVAGIYEQYF.

With respect to this clone: The same CDR3 also results from other DNA sequences found in this sample. V and J are TRBV29-1 and TRBJ1-3, with no clear D. CDR3 size: 13 residues. V was cut by 4 bases and J by 0 bases, with 7 bases left in between. Germline assignment: CDR1 SQVTM and CDR2 ANQGSEA. The CDR3: CSVVRSSGNTIYF. CDR3 nucleotide sequence: TGCAGCGTTGTACGAAGCTCTGGAAACACCATATATTTT. The complete variable domain, with remaining parts taken from reference TRBV29-1 and TRBJ1-3, reads SAVISQKPSRDICQRGTSLTIQCQVDSQVTMMFWYRQQPGQSLTLIATANQGSEATYESGFVIDKFPISRPNLTFSTLTVSNMSPEDSSIYLCSVVRSSGNTIYFGEGSWLTVV.

V usage is TRBV19 and J usage is TRBJ2-3, with 11 bases identical to TRBD2. The V gene's germline CDR1 is LNHDA and CDR2 SQIVND (reference sequence). V shed 6 bases and J 4 bases; nucleotides not matched to a gene: 9. This CDR3 contains 16 residues. CDR3: CASSKTSGTVSDTQYF. The CDR3 DNA follows: TGTGCCAGTAGCAAGACTAGCGGGACCGTTTCAGATACGCAGTATTTT.

This clone was picked up one time. The chain carries TRBV19 and TRBJ2-7; 9 nucleotides align to TRBD2. After removal of 3 bases from V and 6 bases from J, the junction contained 9 bases not matched to a gene. Germline CDR1 reads LNHDA; CDR2 reads SQIVND (reference sequence). The length of the CDR3 is 15 residues. CDR3 nucleotide sequence: TGTGCCAGTAGTATGGGAGTAGCGGGAGTGAGCGAGCAGTACTTC. Translation: CASSMGVAGVSEQYF.

In the case of this clone: Other nucleotide sequences in the sample specify the same CDR3. This chain uses TRBV5-4 with TRBJ1-1, with unresolved D. Germline assignment: CDR1 SGHNT and CDR2 YYREEE (reference sequence). This CDR3 comprises 14 residues. V lost 2 bases and J 2 bases, leaving 10 bases between the germline ends. The CDR3 bases are TGTGCCAGCAGCTTAGAGGTGGCTAACACTGAAGCTTTCTTT. Residues: CASSLEVANTEAFF.

Points on this clone: At the DNA level, this CDR3 is encoded by other sequences in the same sample as well. The chain joins TRBV6-1 to TRBJ1-6; no definite D call. Per the germline V gene, CDR1 is MNHNS and CDR2 is SASEGT. Trimming left V 7 bases short and J 6 bases short, with 7 bases between. The CDR3 is 12 residues long. The CDR3 bases are TGTGCCAGCAACCGGGGTAATTCACCCCTCCACTTT. Protein sequence: CASNRGNSPLHF.

J is TRBJ1-4 and V is TRBV5-4, with D tentatively TRBD1 (6 bases). Trimming took off 7 bases at V and 0 bases at J, with 16 bases between the two ends. Germline V gene sequence: CDR1 SGHNT, CDR2 YYREEE (reference sequence). This CDR3 region has 16 residues. This chain's CDR3 is CASHRGTPATNEKLFF. DNA for the CDR3: TGTGCCAGCCATCGAGGGACACCTGCAACTAATGAAAAACTGTTTTTT. The full variable domain, rest sourced from reference TRBV5-4 and TRBJ1-4, is ETGVTQSPTHLIKTRGQQVTLRCSSQSGHNTVSWYQQALGQGPQFIFQYYREEENGRGNFPPRFSGLQFPNYSSELNVNALELDDSALYLCASHRGTPATNEKLFFGSGTQLSVL.

The gene calls are TRBV9 and TRBJ2-7; D could derive from TRBD1 or TRBD2 (5 bases each). The CDR3 is 16 amino acids. The germline gives CDR1 SGDLS, CDR2 YYNGEE. Trimming took 0 bases from V and 0 from J, leaving 13 bases between them. CDR3 in DNA: TGTGCCAGCAGCGTAGCTGGGACCGTCAGCTCCTACGAGCAGTACTTC. Translation: CASSVAGTVSSYEQYF.

The chain carries TRBV28 and TRBJ1-4, with D possibly TRBD1 on 5 matching bases. CDR3 length: 14 residues. From germline, CDR1 is MDHEN and CDR2 SYDVKM. With 3 bases removed from V and 8 bases from J, the gap between germline ends came to 13 bases. Here the CDR3 reads CASSLVGPGEKLFF. The CDR3 DNA follows: TGTGCCAGCAGTTTGGTGGGACCGGGCGAAAAACTGTTTTTT. Based on the CDR3 plus reference TRBV28 and TRBJ1-4, the full variable domain is DVKVTQSSRYLVKRTGEKVFLECVQDMDHENMFWYRQDPGLGLRLIYFSYDVKMKEKGDIPEGYSVSREKKERFSLILESASTNQTSMYLCASSLVGPGEKLFFGSGTQLSVL.

The sample holds one count of this clone. This chain joins TRBV28 and TRBJ1-1, with D tentatively TRBD1 (6 bases). The ends were cut back, 2 bases at V and 0 bases at J, with 10 bases in the middle. Germline assignment: CDR1 MDHEN and CDR2 SYDVKM. The CDR3 consists of 15 residues. CDR3 amino acids: CASSLGGQMNTEAFF. In DNA, the CDR3 is TGTGCCAGCAGTTTAGGCGGACAGATGAACACTGAAGCTTTCTTT.

The V gene is TRBV7-9, the J gene TRBJ1-4; 7 positions agree with TRBD1. Germline CDR1 is SEHNR and CDR2 is FQNEAQ (reference sequence). The CDR3 is 15 amino acids. Germline trimming cut 5 bases from V and 4 bases from J; bases unmatched to any gene: 7. In nucleotides, the CDR3 is TGTGCCAGCAGCCGACCCGGGACAGATAATGAAAAACTGTTTTTT. Protein product: CASSRPGTDNEKLFF.

The chain uses TRBV7-2 and TRBJ2-7, with D possibly TRBD2 on 6 matching bases. The V and J ends lost 3 bases and 2 bases respectively, with 11 bases between them. The CDR3 totals 14 residues. Germline assignment: CDR1 SGHTA and CDR2 FQGNSA. CDR3 residues: CASSFGSGAYEQYF. CDR3 bases: TGTGCCAGCAGCTTTGGTAGCGGAGCCTACGAGCAGTACTTC.

Remarks on this clone: Germline is not matched at one junction end, which may reflect a read error. The genes are TRBV6-1 and TRBJ1-2; TRBD1 might be the D (5 bases). The CDR3 contains 11 residues. Germline V gene lookup returns CDR1 MNHNS and CDR2 SASEGT. Written as DNA, the CDR3 is TGTGCCAGCAGTGAAGGCCGGGACCCGGCCTTC. Translated, it gives CASSEGRDPAF.

This chain links TRBV9 with TRBJ2-1; 9 bases are a match to TRBD2. This CDR3 has 16 amino acids. After removal of 1 base from V and 5 bases from J, the junction contained 7 bases not matched to a gene. The germline V gene has CDR1 SGDLS and CDR2 YYNGEE. CDR3 amino acids: CASSVSLSGRHNEQFF. The CDR3 DNA reads TGTGCCAGCAGCGTATCCCTTAGCGGGAGACACAATGAGCAGTTCTTC.

The genes are TRBV11-2 and TRBJ2-5; no clear D. V was clipped by 0 bases and J by 3 bases, with 11 bases between them. Germline loops: CDR1 SGHAT, CDR2 FQNNGV. This CDR3 contains 15 residues. The chain's CDR3 is CASSLDAVGKETQYF. In nucleotides, the CDR3 is TGTGCCAGCAGCTTAGATGCGGTAGGGAAAGAGACCCAGTACTTC.

The CDR3 here is CASSPGTGGFGELFF. CDR3 DNA: TGCGCCAGCAGCCCCGGGACAGGGGGTTTCGGGGAGCTGTTTTTT. V and J are TRBV5-1 and TRBJ2-2, with 11 bases fitting TRBD1. J lost 7 bases, V lost 4 bases, and 6 bases had no gene match. The CDR3 contains 15 residues. From germline, CDR1 is SGHRS and CDR2 YFSETQ.

The chain is built from TRBV7-8 and TRBJ2-1; 12 bases align to TRBD2. The ends lost 4 bases at V and 0 bases at J; junction bases unmatched: 4. The germline V gene has CDR1 SGHVS and CDR2 FQNEAQ. The CDR3 sequence is 17 residues long. Here the CDR3 reads CASSSKTSGSSYNEQFF. Written as DNA, the CDR3 is TGTGCCAGCAGCTCCAAGACTAGCGGGAGCTCCTACAATGAGCAGTTCTTC.

This clone appeared a few times. The chain has TRBV4-1 and TRBJ2-7, with 12 bases identical to TRBD2. CDR1 and CDR2 from the germline V gene are MGHRA and YSYEKL. V was pared by 0 bases and J by 3 bases, with 9 bases of the junction left unmatched. The CDR3 is made up of 18 amino acids. The CDR3 DNA sequence: TGCGCCAGCAGCCAAGATCTGACTAGCGGGAGTTTGGTCTACGAGCAGTACTTC. Translating gives CASSQDLTSGSLVYEQYF.

The chain links TRBV7-2 to TRBJ2-5; 8 nucleotides match TRBD2. The V and J ends lost 4 bases and 5 bases, in that order; junction bases with no gene match: 9. The length of the CDR3 is 15 residues. Germline lookup yields CDR1 SGHTA and CDR2 FQGNSA. The CDR3 nucleotides are TGTGCCAGCAGCTCGCCGAGGACTAGCCACGAGACCCAGTACTTC. Translating gives CASSSPRTSHETQYF.

This sequence joins TRBV28 and TRBJ1-5; the D is unclear. The CDR3 has 16 amino acids. CDR1 is MDHEN and CDR2 is SYDVKM in the germline V gene. V lost 4 bases, J lost 5 bases, and 18 bases lay in between. CDR3 coding DNA: TGTGCCAGCAGTTCCAATCGGGCCACTGATTATCAGCCCCAGCATTTT. Encoded protein: CASSSNRATDYQPQHF.

This sequence joins TRBV4-1 and TRBJ2-6; D may correspond to TRBD1 or TRBD2 (5 bases each). Trimming took 4 bases from V and 0 from J, leaving 16 bases between them. The CDR3 covers 18 residues. Germline assignment: CDR1 MGHRA and CDR2 YSYEKL. The chain's CDR3 is CASSRGPPPPSGANVLTF. As DNA, the CDR3 is TGCGCCAGCAGCCGGGGACCTCCGCCCCCCTCTGGGGCCAACGTCCTGACTTTC.

The chain carries TRBV11-2 and TRBJ1-6; perhaps TRBD1 as D (5 bases). Germline CDR1 is SGHAT and CDR2 is FQNNGV. Between the trimmed V and J ends, which lost 1 base and 5 bases, there was a span of 12 bases. The CDR3 length is 16 residues. In DNA, the CDR3 is TGTGCCAGCAGCTTAGGGTTCAGGGTGAATAATTCACCCCTCCACTTT. This encodes CASSLGFRVNNSPLHF.

This chain joins TRBV6-6 and TRBJ1-3; D gene ambiguous. The CDR3 is 15 amino acids. V was pared by 7 bases and J by 1 base, with 14 bases between. Germline CDR1 is MNHNY and CDR2 is SVGAGI (reference sequence). CDR3 DNA: TGTGCCAGCAACCCCCTTCAGGAGTCTGGAAACACCATATATTTT. Residues: CASNPLQESGNTIYF.

The chain combines TRBV5-5 with TRBJ1-1; a weak D match, TRBD1 (5 bases). This CDR3 is 12 amino acids long. The ends were cut back, 4 bases at V and 3 bases at J, with 7 bases in the middle. Germline CDR1 reads SGHKS; CDR2 reads YYEKEE (reference sequence). CDR3 sequence reads: CASSRGYTEAFF. CDR3 in DNA: TGTGCCAGCAGCCGGGGGTACACTGAAGCTTTCTTT.

The chain joins TRBV4-3 to TRBJ2-1; weak D call: TRBD2 (5 bases). This CDR3 has 16 amino acids. With 0 bases removed from V and 7 bases from J, the gap between germline ends came to 16 bases. The germline V gene has CDR1 LGHNA and CDR2 YSLEER. Written as DNA, the CDR3 is TGCGCCAGCAGCCAAGATCCGAGGGCGGGTGGTAATGAGCAGTTCTTC. Protein: CASSQDPRAGGNEQFF.